The sequence of this TCR beta chain was determined in a study of blood T cell repertoires in COVID-19. CDR1 and CDR2 from the germline V gene are SGHRS and YFSETQ. The CDR3 covers 14 residues. Between the trimmed V and J ends, which lost 2 bases and 4 bases, there was a span of 12 bases. Data came from immunoSEQ multiplex PCR; TCRdb stores just in-frame clones and leaves some out. Of 200,000 to 250,000 clones in the sample, under 90% were seen once. While infection was still active, Seattle patients were enrolled and then followed longitudinally. The receptor comes from a woman of 80 years or more with COVID-19, enrolled during active disease. Sequencing was done on a sample of peripheral blood. V gene TRBV5-1 combines with J gene TRBJ1-1, with D possibly matching TRBD1 (5 bases). The CDR3 region is CASSLYGAGTEAFF. The CDR3 nucleotides are TGCGCCAGCAGCTTATATGGGGCCGGCACTGAAGCTTTCTTT.